The 8 T cell receptor beta chains below were found in one sample sequenced in a study of cytomegalovirus exposure and HLA in healthy donors. PCR involved 60 Vbeta and 13 Jbeta primers. The table came from immunoSEQ multiplex PCR; TCRdb's copy has only in-frame clones and leaves some out. This sample has 150,000 to 170,000 clones, with roughly 75% found just once. The specimen sequenced was PBMCs. These receptors originate from a man aged 18-30 years in good health and CMV-seronegative.

Remarks on this clone: The sample has other DNA sequences that encode this CDR3 too. The rearrangement uses TRBV4-1 and TRBJ2-7, with TRBD1 identical over 8 bases. The CDR3 runs 14 residues. The germline V gene has CDR1 MGHRA and CDR2 YSYEKL. The junction had 6 bases not matched to a gene; V was cut back by 4 bases and J by 4 bases. The CDR3, as DNA: TGCGCCAGCAGCCCTGGGCAGGGGGCTTACGAGCAGTACTTC. It yields the protein CASSPGQGAYEQYF.

The V call is TRBV7-9, the J call TRBJ2-1; maybe TRBD2 (5 bases). V gave up 3 bases and J gave up 3 bases, with 12 bases separating them. CDR3 size: 15 residues. Germline V gene lookup returns CDR1 SEHNR and CDR2 FQNEAQ (reference sequence). Written as DNA, the CDR3 is TGTGCCAGCAGCTTCAGCGGCAGCGTCTACAATGAGCAGTTCTTC. Translated, it gives CASSFSGSVYNEQFF.

The chain links TRBV5-1 to TRBJ2-7, with D possibly being TRBD1 (6 bases). Germline CDR1 reads SGHRS; CDR2 reads YFSETQ. The CDR3 is 14 amino acids. Trimming left V 6 bases short and J 0 bases short, with 13 bases between. The CDR3 loop is CASTEGQFSYEQYF. Here the CDR3 DNA reads TGCGCCAGCACAGAAGGACAGTTCTCCTACGAGCAGTACTTC.

Comment on this clone: In the same sample, other DNA sequences code for this CDR3. The chain has TRBV9 and TRBJ2-3, with TRBD2 matching over 10 bases. V lost 2 bases, J lost 4 bases, and 4 bases stayed unmatched. CDR1 is SGDLS, CDR2 YYNGEE, per germline. The CDR3 loop spans 15 amino acids. The CDR3 DNA sequence: TGTGCCAGCAGCGTTTTGACTAGCGGGTCAGATACGCAGTATTTT. It is translated as CASSVLTSGSDTQYF.

V usage is TRBV6-5 and J usage is TRBJ2-5; possible D gene TRBD2, 5 bases. Germline V gene data show CDR1 as MNHEY and CDR2 as SVGAGI. V was pared by 6 bases and J by 5 bases, with 19 bases between. This CDR3 is 15 amino acids long. In DNA, the CDR3 is TGTGCCAGCAGGTCCGCGAGGGAGACGTGGGAGACCCAGTACTTC. Its protein product is CASRSARETWETQYF.

This rearrangement joins TRBV7-9 to TRBJ2-7, with D possibly being TRBD2 (6 bases). CDR1 and CDR2 from the germline V gene are SEHNR and FQNEAQ (reference sequence). CDR3 length: 13 amino acids. V gave up 5 bases and J gave up 3 bases, with 11 bases separating them. CDR3 sequence reads: CASSPGVLYEQYF. The CDR3 DNA sequence: TGTGCCAGCAGCCCGGGGGTCCTCTACGAGCAGTACTTC.

The CDR3: CASDEGSSSYTF. DNA for the CDR3: TGTGCCAGCGACGAGGGATCGTCTAGCTACACCTTC. The chain is built from TRBV6-6 and TRBJ1-2; unclear D gene. There are 12 residues in the CDR3. The ends were cut back, 8 bases at V and 9 bases at J, with 16 bases in the middle. Per germline, CDR1 MNHNY and CDR2 SVGAGI (reference sequence).

The chain uses TRBV6-4 and TRBJ2-7; D gene unclear. The CDR3 contains 15 residues. In germline, CDR1 is MRHNA, CDR2 SNTAGT. Trimming stripped 5 bases from V and 2 bases from J, with 16 bases between. The CDR3 protein is CASSFRSGEAYEQYF. In DNA, the CDR3 is TGTGCCAGCAGTTTTAGGTCAGGCGAAGCCTACGAGCAGTACTTC.